One T cell receptor beta chain is described in this entry. CDR1 MNHNS and CDR2 SASEGT come from the germline V gene. V trimming: 1 base; J trimming: 0 bases; junction bases outside the gene matches: 0. This CDR3 is 15 amino acids long. TCRdb's table, derived via immunoSEQ multiplex PCR, lists solely in-frame clones and lacks some. The table records approximately 31,000 clones, 75% to 90% of them present only once. The data are from a study of sequential checkpoint blockade in melanoma. Study context: Randomization was 1:1 between first-line nivolumab→ipilimumab and ipilimumab→nivolumab. Each arm's sequence ended with maintenance nivolumab.

Treatment reported: randomized to nivolumab then ipilimumab (arm A) or the reverse (arm B). No patient had prior DNA-damaging chemotherapy. Live CD3+CD8+ CD19− CD56− cells were sorted from PBMCs. The rearrangement links TRBV6-1 to TRBJ2-3, with 8 bases matching TRBD2. The clonotype originates from a human donor with melanoma. The specimen was CD8+ T cells sorted from blood (inferred from file names), collected from a patient given nivolumab and ipilimumab in sequence. The CDR3 DNA follows: TGTGCCAGCAGTGAAGTAGCGGGGAGCACAGATACGCAGTATTTT. Translation: CASSEVAGSTDTQYF.